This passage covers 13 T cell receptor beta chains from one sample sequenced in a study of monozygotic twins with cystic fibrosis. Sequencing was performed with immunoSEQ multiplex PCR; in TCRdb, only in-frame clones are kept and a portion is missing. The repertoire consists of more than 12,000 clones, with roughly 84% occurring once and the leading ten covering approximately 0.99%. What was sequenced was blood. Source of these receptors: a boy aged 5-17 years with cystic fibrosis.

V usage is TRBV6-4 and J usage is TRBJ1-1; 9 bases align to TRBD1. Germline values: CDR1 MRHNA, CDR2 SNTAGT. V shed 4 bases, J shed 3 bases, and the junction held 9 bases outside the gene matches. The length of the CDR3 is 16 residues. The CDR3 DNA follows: TGTGCCAGCAGTGCACGGGGACAGGGAGACGACACTGAAGCTTTCTTT. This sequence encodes CASSARGQGDDTEAFF.

CDR3 loop: CASRVDRGYSPLHF. As DNA, the CDR3 is TGTGCCAGCAGGGTCGACAGGGGTTACTCACCCCTCCACTTT. V gene TRBV6-1 combines with J gene TRBJ1-6; 8 bases align to TRBD1. CDR3 size: 14 residues. V shed 6 bases, J shed 10 bases, and the junction held 8 bases outside the gene matches. The germline gives CDR1 MNHNS, CDR2 SASEGT.

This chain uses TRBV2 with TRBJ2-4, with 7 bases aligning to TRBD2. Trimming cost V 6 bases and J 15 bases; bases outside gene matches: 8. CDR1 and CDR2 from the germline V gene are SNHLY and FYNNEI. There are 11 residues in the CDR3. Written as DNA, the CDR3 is TGTGCCAGCAGGGGGACTAACCCGCCGTACTTC. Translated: CASRGTNPPYF.

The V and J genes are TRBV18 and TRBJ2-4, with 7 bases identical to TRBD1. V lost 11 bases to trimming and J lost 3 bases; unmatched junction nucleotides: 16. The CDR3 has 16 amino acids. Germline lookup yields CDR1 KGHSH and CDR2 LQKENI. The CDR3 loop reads CASQLTIAGGKNIQYF. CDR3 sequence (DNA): TGTGCCTCACAGCTCACCATAGCAGGGGGCAAAAACATTCAGTACTTC.

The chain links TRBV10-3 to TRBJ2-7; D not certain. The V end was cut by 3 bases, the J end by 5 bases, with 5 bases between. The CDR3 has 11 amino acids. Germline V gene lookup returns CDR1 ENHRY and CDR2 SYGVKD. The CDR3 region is CAISDSDEQYF. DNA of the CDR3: TGTGCCATCAGTGATTCGGACGAGCAGTACTTC.

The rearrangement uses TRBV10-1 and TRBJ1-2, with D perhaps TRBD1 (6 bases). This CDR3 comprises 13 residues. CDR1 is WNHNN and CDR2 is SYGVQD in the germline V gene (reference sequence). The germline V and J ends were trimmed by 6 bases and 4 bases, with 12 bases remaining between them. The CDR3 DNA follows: TGCGCCAGCAGCTCCGGGACACCCTATGGCTACACCTTC. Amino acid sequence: CASSSGTPYGYTF.

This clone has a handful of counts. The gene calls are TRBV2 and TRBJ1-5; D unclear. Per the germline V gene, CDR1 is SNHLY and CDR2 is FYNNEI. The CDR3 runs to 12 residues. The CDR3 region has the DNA TGTGCTACCAACGGGAGGGATCAGCCCCAGCATTTT. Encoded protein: CATNGRDQPQHF.

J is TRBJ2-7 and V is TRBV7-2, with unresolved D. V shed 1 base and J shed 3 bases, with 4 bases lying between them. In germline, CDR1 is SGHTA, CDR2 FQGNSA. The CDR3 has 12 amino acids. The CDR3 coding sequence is TGTGCCAGCAGCTTAGTTTTCTACGAGCAGTACTTC. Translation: CASSLVFYEQYF.

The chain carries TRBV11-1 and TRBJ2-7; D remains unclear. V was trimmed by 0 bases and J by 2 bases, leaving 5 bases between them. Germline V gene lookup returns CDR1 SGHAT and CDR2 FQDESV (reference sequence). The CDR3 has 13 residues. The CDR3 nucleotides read TGTGCCAGCAGCTTAGCGGACCCCTACGAGCAGTACTTC. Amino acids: CASSLADPYEQYF.

This chain's CDR3 is CASSPTGGTGELFF. The CDR3, as DNA: TGTGCCAGCAGCCCCACGGGGGGCACCGGGGAGCTGTTTTTT. V gene TRBV7-9 combines with J gene TRBJ2-2; 7 nucleotides align to TRBD2. Germline V gives CDR1 SEHNR, CDR2 FQNEAQ (reference sequence). V was pared by 5 bases and J by 4 bases, with 4 bases of the junction left unmatched. CDR3 size: 14 residues.

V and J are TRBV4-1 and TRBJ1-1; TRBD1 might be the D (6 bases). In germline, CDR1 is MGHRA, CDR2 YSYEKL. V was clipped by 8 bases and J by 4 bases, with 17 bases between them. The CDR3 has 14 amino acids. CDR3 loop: CASQNRAVGTEAFF. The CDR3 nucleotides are TGCGCCAGCCAGAACAGGGCGGTCGGCACTGAAGCTTTCTTT.

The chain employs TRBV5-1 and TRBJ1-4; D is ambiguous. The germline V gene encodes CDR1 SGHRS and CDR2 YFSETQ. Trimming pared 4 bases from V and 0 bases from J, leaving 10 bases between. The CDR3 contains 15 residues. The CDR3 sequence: CASSGLGTTNEKLFF. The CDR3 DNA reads TGCGCCAGCAGCGGCCTCGGAACAACTAATGAAAAACTGTTTTTT.

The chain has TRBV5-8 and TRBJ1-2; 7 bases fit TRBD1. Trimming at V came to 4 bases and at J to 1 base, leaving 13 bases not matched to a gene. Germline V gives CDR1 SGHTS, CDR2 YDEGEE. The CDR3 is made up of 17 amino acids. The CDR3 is CASSRFEGTERNYGYTF. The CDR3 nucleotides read TGTGCCAGCAGCCGATTCGAAGGGACAGAGCGTAACTATGGCTACACCTTC.